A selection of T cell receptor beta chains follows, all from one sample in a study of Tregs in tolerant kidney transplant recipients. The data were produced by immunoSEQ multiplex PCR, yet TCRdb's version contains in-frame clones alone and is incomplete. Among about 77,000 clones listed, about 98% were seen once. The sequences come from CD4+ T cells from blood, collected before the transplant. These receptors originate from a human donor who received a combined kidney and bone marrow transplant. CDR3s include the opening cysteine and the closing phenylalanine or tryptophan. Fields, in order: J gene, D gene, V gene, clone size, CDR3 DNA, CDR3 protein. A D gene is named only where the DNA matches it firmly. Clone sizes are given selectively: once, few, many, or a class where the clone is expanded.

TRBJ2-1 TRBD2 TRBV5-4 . TGTGCCAGCAGGCATCCGGGACTAGCGGTTAATGAGCAGTTCTTC CASRHPGLAVNEQFF
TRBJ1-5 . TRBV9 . TGTGCCAGCAGCTTACAGGATAATCAGCCCCAGCATTTT CASSLQDNQPQHF
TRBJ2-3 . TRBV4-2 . TGTGCCAGCAGCCAAGATTTCGGGCGGGGATGGGGCACAGATACGCAGTATTTT CASSQDFGRGWGTDTQYF
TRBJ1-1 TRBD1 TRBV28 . TGTGCCAGCAGTACCCGGGACAGGGGGCATGAAGCTTTCTTT CASSTRDRGHEAFF
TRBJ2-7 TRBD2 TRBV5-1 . TGCGCCAGCAGCTCGCGGGTAAGCGGGATGCTTCGGGACGAGCAGTACTTC CASSSRVSGMLRDEQYF
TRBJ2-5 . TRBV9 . TGTGCCAGCAGCGTAGGTGGAGCGGGACATTGGCAGACCCAGTACTTC CASSVGGAGHWQTQYF
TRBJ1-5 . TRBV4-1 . TGCGCCAGCAGCCTTCTCCCAGGGTTCGGGAGCAATCAGCCCCAGCATTTT CASSLLPGFGSNQPQHF
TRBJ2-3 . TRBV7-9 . TGTGCCAGCAGCTTAATGAAGACAGAGCAAGCAGATACGCAGTATTTT CASSLMKTEQADTQYF
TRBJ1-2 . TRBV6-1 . TGTGCCAGCAGTTTTACAGAATATGGCTACACCTTC CASSFTEYGYTF
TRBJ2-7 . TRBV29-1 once TGCAGCGTTGTGGGCAGGGTCAAATGGGAGCAGTACTTC CSVVGRVKWEQYF
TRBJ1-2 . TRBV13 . TGTGCCAGCAGGCCCGGGGGGGAGTCGGGCTACACCTTC CASRPGGESGYTF
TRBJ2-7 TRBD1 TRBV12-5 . TGTGCTAGTGGTTTGGCCCAAAGGACAGGCGAGGGTTACGAGCAGTACTTC CASGLAQRTGEGYEQYF
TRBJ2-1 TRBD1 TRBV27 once TGTGCCAGCAGTTGGGGACAGGGGGCGCTTATATATGACAATGAGCAGTTCTTC CASSWGQGALIYDNEQFF
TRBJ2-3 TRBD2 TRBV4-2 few TGTGCCAGCAGCCAAGGGCTGTCGGCGGGGGGGCGGGCAGATACGCAGTATTTT CASSQGLSAGGRADTQYF
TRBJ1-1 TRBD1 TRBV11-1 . TGTGCCAGCAGCTTTACAGGGGGCGGCGGTACTGAAGCTTTCTTT CASSFTGGGGTEAFF
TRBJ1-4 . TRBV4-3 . TGCGCCAGCAGCCAAGTAGTATCCCTTATCTACGATCAACTGTTTTTT CASSQVVSLIYDQLFF
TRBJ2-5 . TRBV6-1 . TGTGCCAGTGTAGAGATCGCAAGAGGGTCAGAGACCCAGTACTTC CASVEIARGSETQYF
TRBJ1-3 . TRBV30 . TGTGCCTGGAGTTCAGACTTCAGAACTGGAAACACCATATATTTT CAWSSDFRTGNTIYF
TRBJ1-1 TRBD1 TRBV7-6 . TGTGCCAGCAGCCACGAGGGACAGGCGAACACTGAAGCTTTCTTT CASSHEGQANTEAFF
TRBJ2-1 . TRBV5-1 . TGCGCCAGCAGCCCAAAGGACACCTTATACAATGAGCAGTTCTTC CASSPKDTLYNEQFF
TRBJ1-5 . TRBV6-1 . TGTGCCAGCACCCTTGAGAACTGGAATCAGCCCCAGCATTTT CASTLENWNQPQHF
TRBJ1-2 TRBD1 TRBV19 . TGTGCCAGTAGTCCCCGGGACAGGGTTGGCTACACCTTC CASSPRDRVGYTF
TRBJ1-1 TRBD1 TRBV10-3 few TGTGCCATCAGTCGGACAGGGGATATGAACACTGAAGCTTTCTTT CAISRTGDMNTEAFF
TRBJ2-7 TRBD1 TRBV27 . TGTGCCAGCAGTTCGCGACAGGGGCCTACCTACGAGCAGTACTTC CASSSRQGPTYEQYF
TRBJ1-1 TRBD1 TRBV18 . TGTGCCAGCTCACCGGACAGGGGGCGGACTGAAGCTTTCTTT CASSPDRGRTEAFF
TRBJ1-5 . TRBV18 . TGTGCCAGCTCACCAGATACAGGGATTCAGCCCCAGCATTTT CASSPDTGIQPQHF
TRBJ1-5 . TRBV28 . TGTGCCAGCAGTTTATCCCCAGAGACATCTAATCAGCCCCAGCATTTT CASSLSPETSNQPQHF
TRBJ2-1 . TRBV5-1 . TGCGCCAGCAGCCCCGGGGAAGTCAATGAGCAGTTCTTC CASSPGEVNEQFF
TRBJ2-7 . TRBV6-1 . TGTGCCAGCAGTACCGGTTACGAGCAGTACTTC CASSTGYEQYF
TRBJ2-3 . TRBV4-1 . TGCGCCAGCAGCCAAGTTCTGACAGATACGCAGTATTTT CASSQVLTDTQYF
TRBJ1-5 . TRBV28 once TGTGCCAGCACCACGGGGGATGGTCAGCCCCAGCATTTT CASTTGDGQPQHF
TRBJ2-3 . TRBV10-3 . TGTGCCATCAGTGAAATCTCACAGCTCACAGATACGCAGTATTTT CAISEISQLTDTQYF
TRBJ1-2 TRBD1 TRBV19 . TGTGCCAGTAGTTGGCACAGGGGAGGCTACACCTTC CASSWHRGGYTF
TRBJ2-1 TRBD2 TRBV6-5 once TGTGCCAGCAGTTCGCTAGGGGAGGGAGATTACAATGAGCAGTTCTTC CASSSLGEGDYNEQFF
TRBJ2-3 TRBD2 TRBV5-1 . TGCGCCAGCAGCTTAACCGGGACTAGCGGGGTCACAGATACGCAGTATTTT CASSLTGTSGVTDTQYF
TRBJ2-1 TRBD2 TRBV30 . TGTGCCTGGAGTGGTCCGAATGCGGGGGGCATTTTCGATGAGCAGTTCTTC CAWSGPNAGGIFDEQFF
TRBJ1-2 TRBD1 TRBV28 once TGTGCCAGCAGTTTAGTTACAGGGGATGAAGGCTACACCTTC CASSLVTGDEGYTF
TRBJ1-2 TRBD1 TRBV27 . TGTGCCAGCAGTTTCATGGGCGCGGGACAGGGGGGGAACTATGGCTACACCTTC CASSFMGAGQGGNYGYTF
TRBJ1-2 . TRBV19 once TGTGCCAGTAGTATTACACTACCTAACTATGGCTACACCTTC CASSITLPNYGYTF
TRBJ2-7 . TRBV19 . TGTGCCAGTAGTATCCAGGGGTTAAGCTCCTACGAGCAGTACTTC CASSIQGLSSYEQYF
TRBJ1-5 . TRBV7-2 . TGTGCCAGCAGCTTAGGTCAGAGCAATCAGCCCCAGCATTTT CASSLGQSNQPQHF
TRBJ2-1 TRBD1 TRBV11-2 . TGTGCCAGCAGCTATCGTGGGACAGGGGGCAATGAGCAGTTCTTC CASSYRGTGGNEQFF
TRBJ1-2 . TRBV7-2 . TGTGCCAGCAGCGCGCAGGGGCTCTATGGCTACACCTTC CASSAQGLYGYTF
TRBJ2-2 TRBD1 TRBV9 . TGTGCCAGCAGCGTTGACAGGGTGGGGACCGGGGAGCTGTTTTTT CASSVDRVGTGELFF
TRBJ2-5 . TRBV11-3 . TGTGCCAGCAGCTTAGTGCAGGGCACGTACCAAGAGACCCAGTACTTC CASSLVQGTYQETQYF
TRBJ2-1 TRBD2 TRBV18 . TGTGCCAGCTCACCGATTTCCGGGACTAGTTTTTCCAATGAGCAGTTCTTC CASSPISGTSFSNEQFF
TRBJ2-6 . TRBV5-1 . TGCGCCAGCAGCGGAGGGACCGGGAACTCTGGGGCCAACGTCCTGACTTTC CASSGGTGNSGANVLTF
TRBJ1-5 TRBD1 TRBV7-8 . TGTGCCAGCAGCTTGGGACAGGGCAATCAGCCCCAGCATTTT CASSLGQGNQPQHF
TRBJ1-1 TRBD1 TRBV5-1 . TGCGCCAGCAGCTTATTACCCGGGACAGGGGATCGTGAGGGCACTGAAGCTTTCTTT CASSLLPGTGDREGTEAFF